One sample yielded the 16 T cell receptor beta chains listed below, sequenced in a study of shared clonotypes between healthy human individuals. Clones were read by immunoSEQ multiplex PCR, and TCRdb kept only the in-frame ones, dropping some. Of about 990,000 clones in the sample, 75% to 80% were seen once. The material sequenced was memory CD4+ T cells from PBMCs. Subset indicated: CD45RA-negative fraction. The receptors derive from a young man in good health. Some clones in this sample may be carry-over from other donors' samples.

The V gene is TRBV29-1, the J gene TRBJ1-6, with 7 bases that match TRBD1. The CDR3 is 13 amino acids. CDR1 SQVTM and CDR2 ANQGSEA come from the germline V gene. Trimming at V came to 5 bases and at J to 7 bases, leaving 5 bases not matched to a gene. The CDR3 region has the DNA TGCAGCGTTAGACAGGGAAGCAATTCACCCCTCCACTTT. It translates to CSVRQGSNSPLHF.

There are many counts of this clone. The V and J genes are TRBV25-1 and TRBJ2-1; 7 bases agree with TRBD2. The CDR3 sequence is 16 residues long. The V gene end was trimmed by 1 base and the J gene end by 7 bases; junction bases not matched to a gene: 10. Germline V lookup: CDR1 MGHDK, CDR2 SYGVNS. The CDR3 reads CASSELGGRPWNEQFF. The CDR3 bases are TGTGCCAGCAGTGAATTGGGGGGGAGACCGTGGAATGAGCAGTTCTTC.

The chain joins TRBV11-2 to TRBJ1-2; 7 bases line up with TRBD1. Germline loops: CDR1 SGHAT, CDR2 FQNNGV. The V gene end was trimmed by 5 bases and the J gene end by 7 bases; junction bases not matched to a gene: 10. The CDR3 runs to 14 residues. The CDR3 reads CASSPDQGGFGYTF. The CDR3 DNA sequence: TGTGCCAGCAGCCCCGATCAGGGGGGGTTTGGCTACACCTTC.

The chain links TRBV7-2 to TRBJ2-1; 7 nucleotides agree with TRBD1. J lost 3 bases, V lost 4 bases, and 6 bases had no gene match. The CDR3 has 15 amino acids. Germline values: CDR1 SGHTA, CDR2 FQGNSA. The chain's CDR3 is CASSYSRTGYNEQFF. DNA of the CDR3: TGTGCCAGCAGCTACTCCCGGACAGGCTACAATGAGCAGTTCTTC.

CDR3 in amino acids: CASGPAYDYTF. The CDR3, as DNA: TGTGCCAGTGGACCAGCCTACGACTACACCTTC. The V gene is TRBV25-1, the J gene TRBJ1-2; no clear D. V was clipped by 9 bases and J by 10 bases, with 15 bases between them. The CDR3 has 11 amino acids. The germline gives CDR1 MGHDK, CDR2 SYGVNS.

The rearrangement joins TRBV5-5 to TRBJ1-1; D perhaps matches TRBD1 (6 bases). The CDR3 totals 13 residues. V was clipped by 3 bases and J by 5 bases, with 11 bases between them. From germline, CDR1 is SGHKS and CDR2 YYEKEE (reference sequence). The CDR3 DNA sequence: TGTGCCAGCAGCTGGGGGGCCGGGACTGAAGCTTTCTTT. Its translation: CASSWGAGTEAFF.

The chain carries TRBV5-6 and TRBJ1-2; D is ambiguous. Deletions cut 6 bases from V and 7 bases from J, with 16 bases between. The CDR3 spans 13 residues. Looked up from germline, CDR1 is SGHDT and CDR2 is YYEEEE. CDR3 sequence (DNA): TGTGCCAGCAAGACGGGCAGCGGATTTGGCTACACCTTC. Protein sequence: CASKTGSGFGYTF.

The V gene is TRBV2, the J gene TRBJ2-3, with 13 bases lining up with TRBD2. The J segment lost 4 bases and the V segment lost 8 bases, leaving 6 bases of the junction unmatched. The CDR3 sequence is 15 residues long. CDR1 and CDR2 (germline): SNHLY, FYNNEI. The CDR3 nucleotides are TGTGCCAGCGAGAGGACTAGCGGGAGCCCAGATACGCAGTATTTT. This translates into CASERTSGSPDTQYF.

The V gene is TRBV28, the J gene TRBJ1-1; D is unclear. Germline V gives CDR1 MDHEN, CDR2 SYDVKM. The V end was cut by 5 bases, the J end by 1 base, with 5 bases between. This CDR3 is 12 amino acids long. The CDR3 nucleotides are TGTGCCAGCAGTGTCCGGAACACTGAAGCTTTCTTT. This translates into CASSVRNTEAFF.

V gene TRBV20-1 combines with J gene TRBJ1-5, with D perhaps matching TRBD1 (5 bases). This CDR3 comprises 11 residues. With 5 bases removed from V and 6 bases from J, the gap between germline ends came to 8 bases. The germline V gene encodes CDR1 DFQATT and CDR2 SNEGSKA (reference sequence). The CDR3 region is CSAAGGQPQHF. The CDR3 DNA reads as TGCAGTGCTGCGGGGGGTCAGCCCCAGCATTTT.

The rearrangement joins TRBV4-3 to TRBJ2-3, with unresolved D. V was cut by 3 bases and J by 4 bases, with 11 bases left in between. The CDR3 has 14 residues. Germline values: CDR1 LGHNA, CDR2 YSLEER. The CDR3 spells CASSQIATPDTQYF. As DNA, the CDR3 is TGCGCCAGCAGCCAGATCGCTACCCCAGATACGCAGTATTTT.

The rearrangement joins TRBV7-3 to TRBJ2-1; either TRBD1 or TRBD2 may supply D (5 bases each). The CDR3 runs 15 residues. Trimming took off 1 base at V and 2 bases at J, with 9 bases between the two ends. The germline gives CDR1 SGHTA, CDR2 FQGTGA. CDR3 nucleotides: TGTGCCAGCAGCTTAAGTGGGACGACCTACAATGAGCAGTTCTTC. This encodes CASSLSGTTYNEQFF.

Comments on this clone: This could be a read error, since a much larger clone is one nucleotide away. The chain recombines TRBV6-5 with TRBJ1-2, with TRBD1 matching over 7 bases. J gave up 4 bases and V 6 bases, and 2 bases lay outside the gene matches. CDR1 and CDR2 (germline): MNHEY, SVGAGI. This CDR3 contains 12 residues. The DNA for the CDR3 is TGTGCCAGCAGCCGACAGGGCTATGGCTACACCTTC. As protein: CASSRQGYGYTF.

For this clone: A much bigger clone sits one base away, suggesting this may be a read error. Other DNA sequences in this sample translate to the same CDR3. V and J are TRBV28 and TRBJ1-4; TRBD1 is a possible D gene (5 bases). The CDR3 runs to 15 residues. The V gene lost 2 bases and the J gene lost 0 bases, with 7 bases spanning the gap. Germline-derived CDR1 and CDR2 are MDHEN and SYDVKM. In DNA, the CDR3 is TGTGCCAGCAGTTTACAGGGTGCAACTAATGAAAAACTGTTTTTT. This sequence encodes CASSLQGATNEKLFF.

The rearrangement joins TRBV6-5 to TRBJ2-4; tentative D call: TRBD2 (6 bases). Trimming pared 0 bases from V and 4 bases from J, leaving 7 bases between. Germline CDR1 and CDR2: MNHEY and SVGAGI. This CDR3 region has 14 residues. The CDR3 DNA is TGTGCCAGCAGTTACTCCGGGGGTAAAAACATTCAGTACTTC. Amino acids: CASSYSGGKNIQYF.

The rearrangement joins TRBV6-1 to TRBJ1-2; a possible D gene is TRBD1 (6 bases). V lost 6 bases, J lost 6 bases, and 17 bases lay in between. The V gene's germline CDR1 is MNHNS and CDR2 SASEGT. This CDR3 is 14 amino acids long. The CDR3 DNA reads as TGTGCCAGCAGACCCCGGGGGGCGCTGGATGGCTACACCTTC. Translation: CASRPRGALDGYTF.